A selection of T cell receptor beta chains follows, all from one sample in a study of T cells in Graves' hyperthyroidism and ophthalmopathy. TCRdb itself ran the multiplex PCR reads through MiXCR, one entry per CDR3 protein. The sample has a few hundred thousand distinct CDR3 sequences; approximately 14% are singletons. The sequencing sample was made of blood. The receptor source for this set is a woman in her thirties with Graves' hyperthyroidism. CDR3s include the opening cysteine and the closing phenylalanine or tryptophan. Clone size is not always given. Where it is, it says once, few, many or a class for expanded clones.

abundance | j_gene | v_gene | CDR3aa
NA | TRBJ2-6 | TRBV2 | CASRPYPARDTISGANVLTF
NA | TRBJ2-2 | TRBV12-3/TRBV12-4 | CASGSGSTGELFF
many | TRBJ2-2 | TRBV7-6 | CASSNSGRAAGELFF
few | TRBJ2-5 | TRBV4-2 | CASSQDPGNQETQYF
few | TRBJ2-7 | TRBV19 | CASNGGGPSYEQYF
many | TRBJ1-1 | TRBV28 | CASSLRPRVGAEAFF
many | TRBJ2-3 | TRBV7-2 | CASTAGGSLNTQYF
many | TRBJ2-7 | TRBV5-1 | CASSSGLETSGRAYEQYF
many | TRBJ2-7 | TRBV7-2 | CASSHALAGVSYEQYF
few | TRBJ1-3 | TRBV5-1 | CASSPGQGGSGNTIYF
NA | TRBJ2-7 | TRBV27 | CASSLSSSRPSYEQYF
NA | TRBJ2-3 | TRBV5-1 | CASSPGGQTTDTQYF
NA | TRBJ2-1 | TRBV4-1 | CASSPAVAGNNEQFF
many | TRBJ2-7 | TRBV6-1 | CASNLGPRYYEQYF
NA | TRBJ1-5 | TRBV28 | CASSPFYYINQPQHF
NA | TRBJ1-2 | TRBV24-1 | CATSDPDRGYRGYTF
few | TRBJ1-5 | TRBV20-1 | CSASIVGDQPQHF
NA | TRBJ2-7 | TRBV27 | CASSFSPSSYEQYF
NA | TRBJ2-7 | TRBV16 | CASSHAQGSHEQYF
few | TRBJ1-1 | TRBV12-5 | CASGIMSEAFF
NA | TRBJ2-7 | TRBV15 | CATSDRRTYEQYF
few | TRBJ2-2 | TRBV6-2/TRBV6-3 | CANSRGLAGGESTGELFF
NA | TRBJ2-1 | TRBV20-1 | CSARGLPREGERFF
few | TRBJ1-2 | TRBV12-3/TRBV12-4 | CASSFRETYGYTF